This passage covers 24 T cell receptor beta chains from one sample sequenced in a study of vaccination effects on CD4 cells after COVID-19. For these receptors, no antigen is known. Antigen-specific CD4+ T cells were expanded with viral peptide pools in the ViraFEST assay before sequencing. Subsequent to a culture period of roughly 11 days, CD4+ T cells were isolated. The assay was immunoSEQ multiplex PCR, and TCRdb's table has in-frame clones only and misses some. The sample lists around 20,000 clones, 70% to 80% occurring once. Material: CD4+ T cells from PBMCs cultured with HCoV-229E spike peptides, obtained before COVID-19 vaccination. The source is a human donor who received a COVID-19 vaccine.

The V call is TRBV6-1, the J call TRBJ1-4; 9 bases map to TRBD1. V was clipped by 4 bases and J by 2 bases; unmatched bases: 11. This CDR3 spans 18 amino acids. Germline-derived CDR1 and CDR2 are MNHNS and SASEGT. Written as DNA, the CDR3 is TGTGCCAGCAGTGGTCCGGGACAGGGACTATACACTAATGAAAAACTGTTTTTT. As protein: CASSGPGQGLYTNEKLFF.

V gene TRBV3-1 (or the pseudogene TRBV3-2) combines with J gene TRBJ2-3; a weak D match, TRBD2 (6 bases). The germline V gene has CDR1 LGHDT and CDR2 YNNKEL (reference sequence). V dropped 0 bases and J dropped 3 bases, with 13 bases sitting between them. The CDR3 length is 16 residues. The DNA of the CDR3 is TGTGCCAGCAGCCAAGATTTGGCAGGGAGGACAGATACGCAGTATTTT. Its protein is CASSQDLAGRTDTQYF.

J is TRBJ2-6 and V is TRBV7-9, with unresolved D. The CDR3 runs to 14 residues. From germline, CDR1 is SEHNR and CDR2 FQNEAQ (reference sequence). V gave up 1 base and J gave up 1 base, with 2 bases separating them. The CDR3 is CASSLESGANVLTF. In DNA, the CDR3 is TGTGCCAGCAGCTTAGAGTCTGGGGCCAACGTCCTGACTTTC.

The V gene is TRBV5-4, the J gene TRBJ1-4; 8 nucleotides align to TRBD1. Per germline, CDR1 SGHNT and CDR2 YYREEE (reference sequence). With 5 bases clipped from V and 2 bases from J, the junction kept 2 bases outside the gene matches. The CDR3 is made up of 14 amino acids. The CDR3 region has the DNA TGTGCCAGCAGTTCAGGGGGCACTAATGAAAAACTGTTTTTT. Encoded protein: CASSSGGTNEKLFF.

This clone has just a few counts. As DNA, the CDR3 is TGCGCCAGCAGCTTCGGGGGAGAAAACACCATATATTTT. Protein product: CASSFGGENTIYF. The J gene is TRBJ1-3, the V gene TRBV5-1; weak D call: TRBD1 (5 bases). The CDR3 spans 13 residues. The V end lost 2 bases, the J end lost 6 bases, and 9 bases lay between the germline ends. Germline V lookup: CDR1 SGHRS, CDR2 YFSETQ.

This clone has more than one count but fewer than ten. The J gene is TRBJ1-1, the V gene TRBV10-1; 8 nucleotides align to TRBD1. Germline assignment: CDR1 WNHNN and CDR2 SYGVQD (reference sequence). V shed 5 bases, J shed 5 bases, and the junction held 4 bases outside the gene matches. This CDR3 contains 13 residues. DNA for the CDR3: TGCGCCAGCAGTTTGGACAGGGATACTGAAGCTTTCTTT. Protein product: CASSLDRDTEAFF.

The chain links TRBV5-1 to TRBJ2-3, with D uncertain. This CDR3 comprises 13 residues. Germline CDR1 reads SGHRS; CDR2 reads YFSETQ. Trimming left V 4 bases short and J 0 bases short, with 6 bases between. CDR3 nucleotide sequence: TGCGCCAGCAGCACCTATAGCACAGATACGCAGTATTTT. It translates to CASSTYSTDTQYF.

The chain is built from TRBV7-7 and TRBJ2-5; D might be TRBD1 (6 bases). The ends were cut back, 1 base at V and 1 base at J, with 13 bases in the middle. Germline CDR1 and CDR2: SSHAT and FNYEAQ (reference sequence). This CDR3 contains 16 residues. This CDR3 is CASSLGRQVTQETQYF. CDR3 nucleotide sequence: TGTGCCAGCAGCTTAGGGCGACAGGTGACCCAAGAGACCCAGTACTTC. The full variable domain, its missing parts supplied by reference TRBV7-7 and TRBJ2-5, is GAGVSQSPRYKVTKRGQDVTLRCDPISSHATLYWYQQALGQGPEFLTYFNYEAQPDKSGLPSDRFSAERPEGSISTLTIQRTEQRDSAMYRCASSLGRQVTQETQYFGPGTRLLVL.

The rearrangement links TRBV5-4 to TRBJ2-7, with 7 bases that match TRBD1. Germline-derived CDR1 and CDR2 are SGHNT and YYREEE (reference sequence). Trimming removed 3 bases from V and 4 bases from J; junction bases left unmatched: 4. The CDR3 loop spans 13 amino acids. The CDR3 sequence: CASSSTGTYEQYF. CDR3 nucleotide sequence: TGTGCCAGCAGCTCGACAGGGACATACGAGCAGTACTTC. Variable domain in full (rest from reference TRBV5-4 and TRBJ2-7): ETGVTQSPTHLIKTRGQQVTLRCSSQSGHNTVSWYQQALGQGPQFIFQYYREEENGRGNFPPRFSGLQFPNYSSELNVNALELDDSALYLCASSSTGTYEQYFGPGTRLTVT.

The V gene is TRBV7-2, the J gene TRBJ1-1; possible D gene TRBD1, 5 bases. The CDR3 length is 13 residues. Trimming cost V 2 bases and J 7 bases, with 11 bases left between them. Germline assignment: CDR1 SGHTA and CDR2 FQGNSA. The CDR3 DNA reads as TGTGCCAGCAGCTTACTCGGGGCAGGTGAAGCTTTCTTT. Translating gives CASSLLGAGEAFF. Full variable domain (remainder filled in from reference TRBV7-2 and TRBJ1-1): GAGVSQSPSNKVTEKGKDVELRCDPISGHTALYWYRQSLGQGLEFLIYFQGNSAPDKSGLPSDRFSAERTGGSVSTLTIQRTQQEDSAVYLCASSLLGAGEAFFGQGTRLTVV.

The rearrangement joins TRBV6-5 to TRBJ2-2; perhaps TRBD2 as D (5 bases). The CDR3 has 14 residues. Per germline, CDR1 MNHEY and CDR2 SVGAGI. V dropped 0 bases and J dropped 6 bases, with 8 bases sitting between them. CDR3 protein: CASSYSEVAGELFF. CDR3 sequence (DNA): TGTGCCAGCAGTTACTCGGAGGTGGCCGGGGAGCTGTTTTTT.

This clone was picked up one time. The chain couples TRBV7-9 to TRBJ2-5; 10 nucleotides match TRBD2. CDR3 length equals 13 residues. Trimming removed 11 bases from V and 0 bases from J; junction bases left unmatched: 3. The germline V gene has CDR1 SEHNR and CDR2 FQNEAQ (reference sequence). CDR3 in DNA: TGTGCCGGAGCGGGGGGGAACCAAGAGACCCAGTACTTC. This translates into CAGAGGNQETQYF.

This clone was picked up one time. The gene calls are TRBV9 and TRBJ2-7; the D is unclear. The CDR3 consists of 14 residues. Trimming took off 0 bases at V and 6 bases at J, with 13 bases between the two ends. Germline V gives CDR1 SGDLS, CDR2 YYNGEE. The CDR3 DNA follows: TGTGCCAGCAGCGTAGGTCGGGTCGTGGGCGAGCAGTACTTC. Translation gives CASSVGRVVGEQYF.

The chain carries TRBV27 and TRBJ2-2, with D maybe TRBD2 (6 bases). The ends were cut back, 6 bases at V and 4 bases at J, with 15 bases in the middle. Germline-derived CDR1 and CDR2 are MNHEY and SMNVEV (reference sequence). The CDR3 spans 15 residues. CDR3 residues: CASSSGEAGTGELFF. The CDR3 bases are TGTGCCAGCAGCTCCGGGGAGGCTGGCACCGGGGAGCTGTTTTTT.

The chain has TRBV6-5 and TRBJ2-2, with D hard to call. The CDR3 contains 14 residues. Germline CDR1 MNHEY, CDR2 SVGAGI. V lost 8 bases to trimming and J lost 2 bases, with 12 bases between them. The CDR3 sequence: CASVGLINTGELFF. CDR3 DNA sequence: TGTGCCAGCGTGGGTCTTATAAACACCGGGGAGCTGTTTTTT.

This rearrangement joins TRBV27 to TRBJ2-1; the D gene is possibly TRBD1 (5 bases). This CDR3 contains 15 residues. Trimming removed 0 bases from V and 7 bases from J, with 13 bases in between. CDR1 is MNHEY and CDR2 is SMNVEV in the germline V gene (reference sequence). The CDR3 DNA is TGTGCCAGCAGTTTATCGGGGCCGCTGAGAAATGAGCAGTTCTTC. Its protein is CASSLSGPLRNEQFF.

The chain has TRBV25-1 and TRBJ2-3, with D perhaps TRBD2 (5 bases). CDR3 length: 13 residues. Trimming took 7 bases from V and 8 from J, leaving 16 bases between them. Germline CDR1 and CDR2: MGHDK and SYGVNS. The DNA for the CDR3 is TGTGCCAGCACCGGACTGGCCCCGGGTACGCAGTATTTT. This translates into CASTGLAPGTQYF. Full variable domain (remainder filled in from reference TRBV25-1 and TRBJ2-3): EADIYQTPRYLVIGTGKKITLECSQTMGHDKMYWYQQDPGMELHLIHYSYGVNSTEKGDLSSESTVSRIRTEHFPLTLESARPSHTSQYLCASTGLAPGTQYFGPGTRLTVL.

V usage is TRBV19 and J usage is TRBJ2-4; D may match TRBD1 or TRBD2 (7 bases each). CDR3 length: 14 residues. The germline gives CDR1 LNHDA, CDR2 SQIVND (reference sequence). Trimming cost V 3 bases and J 7 bases, with 13 bases left between them. CDR3 amino acids: CASSMGQGGNIQYF. In DNA form, the CDR3 reads TGTGCCAGTAGTATGGGCCAGGGGGGGAACATTCAGTACTTC.

This chain connects TRBV5-6 to TRBJ2-3, with 7 bases identical to TRBD1. The ends lost 5 bases at V and 3 bases at J; junction bases unmatched: 6. This CDR3 spans 14 amino acids. CDR1 and CDR2 from the germline V gene are SGHDT and YYEEEE. CDR3 protein: CASRNSGGTDTQYF. CDR3 bases: TGTGCCAGCAGAAACTCAGGGGGTACAGATACGCAGTATTTT.

This clone was detected a few times. In nucleotides, the CDR3 is TGCGCCAGCAGGCCGTTAGCAGGGGAGCAGTTCTTC. Its protein product is CASRPLAGEQFF. The chain uses TRBV4-1 and TRBJ2-1; D perhaps matches TRBD1 (5 bases). The germline V gene encodes CDR1 MGHRA and CDR2 YSYEKL. V was trimmed by 6 bases and J by 10 bases, leaving 13 bases between them. The CDR3 covers 12 residues.

The J gene is TRBJ2-3, the V gene TRBV11-3, with D possibly matching TRBD1 (5 bases). Trimming removed 5 bases from V and 4 bases from J, with 19 bases in between. This CDR3 spans 16 amino acids. Germline V CDR1 and CDR2: SGHNT, YENEEA. The CDR3 here is CASSLKTVWGADTQYF. CDR3 DNA sequence: TGTGCCAGCAGCCTGAAAACTGTCTGGGGCGCAGATACGCAGTATTTT.

V and J are TRBV7-6 and TRBJ1-5; 9 bases map to TRBD1. V trimming: 1 base; J trimming: 5 bases; junction bases outside the gene matches: 3. Germline-derived CDR1 and CDR2 are SGHVS and FNYEAQ. This CDR3 is 15 amino acids long. The CDR3 reads CASSLEDRGHQPQHF. DNA of the CDR3: TGTGCCAGCAGCTTAGAGGACAGGGGACATCAGCCCCAGCATTTT.

The count of this clone is one. The chain combines TRBV18 with TRBJ1-1, with 8 bases fitting TRBD1. The trim removed 3 bases at V and 2 bases at J, leaving 8 bases unmatched. The CDR3 covers 16 residues. CDR1 is KGHSH and CDR2 is LQKENI in the germline V gene. CDR3 in amino acids: CASSPSEGQANTEAFF. CDR3 in DNA: TGTGCCAGCTCACCTTCAGAGGGACAGGCAAACACTGAAGCTTTCTTT.

This rearrangement joins TRBV5-4 to TRBJ2-7, with 12 bases identical to TRBD2. The V segment lost 1 base and the J segment 3 bases; nucleotides outside the gene matches: 2. CDR1 is SGHNT and CDR2 is YYREEE in the germline V gene (reference sequence). The CDR3 consists of 15 residues. CDR3 residues: CASSLPLAGGYEQYF. In nucleotides, the CDR3 is TGTGCCAGCAGCTTGCCACTAGCGGGAGGCTACGAGCAGTACTTC.